The 15 T cell receptor beta chains reported below all come from one sample, sequenced in a study of shared clonotypes between healthy human individuals. Libraries were prepared by immunoSEQ multiplex PCR; TCRdb keeps only in-frame clonotypes and omits some of them. Of a few million clones detected, 90% to 97% appear once; the ten largest clones hold 0.13%. Source material: naive CD4+ T cells sorted from blood. As for subset: CD45RA+ positively selected. Every receptor here comes from a man younger than 35 in good health.

In its sample, this clone was seen once. The V and J genes are TRBV5-4 and TRBJ2-4; 7 bases match TRBD2. The J segment lost 0 bases and the V segment lost 4 bases, leaving 7 bases of the junction unmatched. This CDR3 is 16 amino acids long. Germline V CDR1 and CDR2: SGHNT, YYREEE (reference sequence). The CDR3 sequence is CASSLTSDLAKNIQYF. CDR3 in DNA: TGTGCCAGCAGCCTTACTAGCGACCTAGCCAAAAACATTCAGTACTTC.

This clone was recorded once. The chain carries TRBV19 and TRBJ1-2; D remains unclear. V lost 3 bases and J 2 bases, leaving 1 base between the germline ends. CDR1 and CDR2 (germline): LNHDA, SQIVND (reference sequence). CDR3 length equals 11 residues. The DNA of the CDR3 is TGTGCCAGTAGTATGAACTATGGCTACACCTTC. It encodes CASSMNYGYTF.

The chain combines TRBV19 with TRBJ1-1, with 9 bases identical to TRBD1. The ends lost 8 bases at V and 0 bases at J; junction bases unmatched: 4. Germline lookup yields CDR1 LNHDA and CDR2 SQIVND (reference sequence). This CDR3 contains 14 residues. CDR3 amino acids: CASGQGKMNTEAFF. CDR3 sequence (DNA): TGTGCCAGTGGACAGGGGAAAATGAACACTGAAGCTTTCTTT.

This clone was seen once. Additional DNA sequences in this sample encode the identical CDR3. This chain joins TRBV11-2 and TRBJ1-1; D ambiguous. Trimming took 0 bases from V and 1 from J, leaving 6 bases between them. Looked up from germline, CDR1 is SGHAT and CDR2 is FQNNGV. The CDR3 is 14 amino acids. The CDR3 loop reads CASSLEGRNTEAFF. Here the CDR3 DNA reads TGTGCCAGCAGCTTAGAAGGGCGGAACACTGAAGCTTTCTTT.

This rearrangement joins TRBV7-8 to TRBJ1-2; perhaps TRBD1 as D (6 bases). Trimming took off 3 bases at V and 3 bases at J, with 8 bases between the two ends. The CDR3 spans 13 residues. Germline lookup yields CDR1 SGHVS and CDR2 FQNEAQ. CDR3 residues: CASSFRGYYGYTF. CDR3 nucleotide sequence: TGTGCCAGCAGCTTCAGGGGTTACTATGGCTACACCTTC.

In regard to this clone: Other DNA sequences of this sample code for an identical CDR3. The chain links TRBV19 to TRBJ1-5; weak D call: TRBD1 (6 bases). Germline loops: CDR1 LNHDA, CDR2 SQIVND (reference sequence). V was shortened by 5 bases and J by 7 bases, with 12 bases between the two germline ends. CDR3 length: 13 amino acids. CDR3 in DNA: TGTGCCAGTAGTTGGGGGGCTGAGCAGCCCCAGCATTTT. Amino acids: CASSWGAEQPQHF.

This chain connects TRBV11-2 to TRBJ2-7; a weak D match, TRBD2 (6 bases). V dropped 6 bases and J dropped 0 bases, with 18 bases sitting between them. This CDR3 spans 16 amino acids. Germline V CDR1 and CDR2: SGHAT, FQNNGV. This CDR3 is CASSPGLIHYSYEQYF. CDR3 nucleotide sequence: TGTGCCAGCAGTCCGGGACTGATTCATTACTCCTACGAGCAGTACTTC.

The J gene is TRBJ2-7, the V gene TRBV5-4, with D tentatively TRBD1 or TRBD2 (5 bases each). Germline-derived CDR1 and CDR2 are SGHNT and YYREEE (reference sequence). Trimming took 2 bases from V and 5 from J, leaving 11 bases between them. This CDR3 contains 13 residues. This chain's CDR3 is CASSLGLGDEQYF. Written as DNA, the CDR3 is TGTGCCAGCAGCTTAGGGTTGGGGGACGAGCAGTACTTC.

The CDR3 coding sequence is TGTGCCAGCAGCCCCTCGCTGACAGGGTCCGAGCAGTACTTC. Translated: CASSPSLTGSEQYF. The chain combines TRBV14 with TRBJ2-7; TRBD1 matches at 7 bases. The germline V gene has CDR1 SGHDN and CDR2 FVKESK. The V and J ends lost 4 bases and 6 bases, in that order; junction bases with no gene match: 9. The CDR3 contains 14 residues.

This chain joins TRBV2 and TRBJ2-7, with D perhaps TRBD2 (7 bases). Between the trimmed V and J ends, which lost 6 bases and 5 bases, there was a span of 17 bases. The CDR3 consists of 14 residues. Germline-derived CDR1 and CDR2 are SNHLY and FYNNEI. The CDR3 here is CASSGGPYKDEQYF. DNA of the CDR3: TGTGCCAGCAGCGGGGGGCCATATAAGGACGAGCAGTACTTC.

V gene TRBV5-1 combines with J gene TRBJ1-2; D gene ambiguous. This CDR3 spans 14 amino acids. Germline loops: CDR1 SGHRS, CDR2 YFSETQ. Trimming took off 0 bases at V and 1 base at J, with 7 bases between the two ends. CDR3 DNA: TGCGCCAGCAGCTTGGGGGCGATTAACTATGGCTACACCTTC. Protein product: CASSLGAINYGYTF.

The chain carries TRBV15 and TRBJ2-7, with TRBD1 identical over 9 bases. Germline CDR1 is LNHNV and CDR2 is YYDKDF (reference sequence). The CDR3 has 14 residues. The junction had 7 bases not matched to a gene; V was cut back by 8 bases and J by 2 bases. CDR3 nucleotide sequence: TGTGCCACCTCGCCGGGACAGGGTACCTACGAGCAGTACTTC. Translating it yields CATSPGQGTYEQYF.

The rearrangement links TRBV9 to TRBJ1-2, with TRBD1 identical over 7 bases. The CDR3 has 15 amino acids. Germline CDR1 reads SGDLS; CDR2 reads YYNGEE. J was trimmed by 6 bases and V by 3 bases; bases with no gene match: 11. CDR3 DNA sequence: TGTGCCAGCAGCGGATCCGGGACAGAAGGGGATGGCTACACCTTC. Its translation is CASSGSGTEGDGYTF.

A note on this clone: The sample carries other DNA sequences with the same CDR3. CDR3: CAWSGTVSNQPQHF. In DNA, the CDR3 is TGTGCCTGGAGTGGGACAGTTAGCAATCAGCCCCAGCATTTT. The chain employs TRBV30 and TRBJ1-5; D might be TRBD1 (6 bases). The V end lost 1 base, the J end lost 0 bases, and 7 bases lay between the germline ends. The CDR3 covers 14 residues. CDR1 and CDR2 (germline): GTSNPN, SVGIG (reference sequence).

This chain uses TRBV2 with TRBJ2-4, with TRBD1 matching 10 bases. CDR3 length: 21 residues. The germline V gene encodes CDR1 SNHLY and CDR2 FYNNEI. J lost 0 bases, V lost 0 bases, and 14 bases had no gene match. CDR3 in amino acids: CASSEAHPGQGNVKAKNIQYF. CDR3 coding DNA: TGTGCCAGCAGTGAAGCGCACCCGGGACAGGGGAACGTAAAAGCCAAAAACATTCAGTACTTC.